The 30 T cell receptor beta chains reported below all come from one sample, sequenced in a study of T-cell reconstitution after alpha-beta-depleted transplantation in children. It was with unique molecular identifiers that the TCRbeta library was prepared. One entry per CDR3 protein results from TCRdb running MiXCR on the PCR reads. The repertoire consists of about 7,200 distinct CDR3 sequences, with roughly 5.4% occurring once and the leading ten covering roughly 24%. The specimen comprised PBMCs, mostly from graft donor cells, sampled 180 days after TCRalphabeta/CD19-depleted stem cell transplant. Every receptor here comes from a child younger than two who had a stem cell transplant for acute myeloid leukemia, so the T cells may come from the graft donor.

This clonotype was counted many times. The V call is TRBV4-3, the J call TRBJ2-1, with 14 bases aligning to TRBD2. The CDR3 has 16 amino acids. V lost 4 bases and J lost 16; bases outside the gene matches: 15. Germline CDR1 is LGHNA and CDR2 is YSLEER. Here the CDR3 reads CASSPGTSGRLEPGFF. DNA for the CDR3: TGCGCCAGCAGCCCTGGGACTAGCGGGAGACTGGAGCCGGGCTTCTTC.

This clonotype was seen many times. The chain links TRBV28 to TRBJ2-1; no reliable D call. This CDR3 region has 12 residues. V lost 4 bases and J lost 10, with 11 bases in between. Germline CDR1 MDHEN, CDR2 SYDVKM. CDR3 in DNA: TGTGCCAGCAGTTCCGACAACTGGGAGCAGTTCTTC. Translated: CASSSDNWEQFF.

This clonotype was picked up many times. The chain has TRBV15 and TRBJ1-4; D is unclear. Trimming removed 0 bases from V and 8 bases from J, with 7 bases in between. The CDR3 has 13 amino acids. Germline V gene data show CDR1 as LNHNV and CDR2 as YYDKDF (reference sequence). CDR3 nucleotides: TGTGCCACCAGCAGAGATAGGCGGGAAAAACTGTTTTTT. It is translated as CATSRDRREKLFF.

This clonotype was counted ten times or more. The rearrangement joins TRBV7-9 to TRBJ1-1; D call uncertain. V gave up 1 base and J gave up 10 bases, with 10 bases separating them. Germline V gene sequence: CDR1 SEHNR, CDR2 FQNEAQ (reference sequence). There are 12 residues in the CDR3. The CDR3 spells CASSLGALGAFF. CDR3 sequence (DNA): TGTGCCAGCAGCTTAGGGGCGTTAGGAGCTTTCTTT.

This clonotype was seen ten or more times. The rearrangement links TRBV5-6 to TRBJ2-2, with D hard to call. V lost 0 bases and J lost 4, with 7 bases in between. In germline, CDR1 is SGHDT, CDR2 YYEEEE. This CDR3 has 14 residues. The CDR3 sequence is CASSLAMGTGELFF. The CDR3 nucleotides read TGTGCCAGCAGCTTGGCAATGGGCACCGGGGAGCTGTTTTTT. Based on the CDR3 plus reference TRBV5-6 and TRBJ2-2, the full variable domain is DAGVTQSPTHLIKTRGQQVTLRCSPKSGHDTVSWYQQALGQGPQFIFQYYEEEERQRGNFPDRFSGHQFPNYSSELNVNALLLGDSALYLCASSLAMGTGELFFGEGSRLTVL.

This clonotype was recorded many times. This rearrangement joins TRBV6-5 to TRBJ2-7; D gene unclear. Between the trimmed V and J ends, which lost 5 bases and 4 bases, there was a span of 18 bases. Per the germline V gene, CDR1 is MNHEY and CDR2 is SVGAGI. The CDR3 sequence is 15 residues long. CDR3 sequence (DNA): TGTGCCAGCAGTCCTGACTTCCCGGGTAGGTACGAGCAGTACTTC. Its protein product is CASSPDFPGRYEQYF.

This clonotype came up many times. CDR3 bases: TGTGCCAGCAGTATACCGGGACTAAACTACAATGAGCAGTTCTTC. Translating it yields CASSIPGLNYNEQFF. V is TRBV28 and J is TRBJ2-1, with 7 bases identical to TRBD2. The CDR3 totals 15 residues. Germline V gene sequence: CDR1 MDHEN, CDR2 SYDVKM. The junction had 7 bases not matched to a gene; V was cut back by 5 bases and J by 3 bases.

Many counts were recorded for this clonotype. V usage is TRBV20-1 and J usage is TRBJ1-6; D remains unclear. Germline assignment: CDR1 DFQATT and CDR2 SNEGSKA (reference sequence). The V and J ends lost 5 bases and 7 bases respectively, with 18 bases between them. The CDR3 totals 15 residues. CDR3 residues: CSALRPAGRNSPLHF. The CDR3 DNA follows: TGCAGTGCTCTCCGCCCCGCCGGACGAAATTCACCCCTCCACTTT.

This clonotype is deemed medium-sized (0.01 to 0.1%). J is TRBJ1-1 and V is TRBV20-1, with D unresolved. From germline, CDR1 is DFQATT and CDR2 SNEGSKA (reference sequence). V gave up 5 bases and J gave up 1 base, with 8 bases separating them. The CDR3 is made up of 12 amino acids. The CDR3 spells CSADRENTEAFF. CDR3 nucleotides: TGCAGTGCTGACCGGGAGAACACTGAAGCTTTCTTT.

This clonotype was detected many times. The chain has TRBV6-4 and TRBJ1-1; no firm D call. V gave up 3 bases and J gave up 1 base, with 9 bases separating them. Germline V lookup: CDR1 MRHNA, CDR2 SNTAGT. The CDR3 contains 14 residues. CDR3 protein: CASSDRGRNTEAFF. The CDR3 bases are TGTGCCAGCAGTGATCGGGGAAGGAACACTGAAGCTTTCTTT.

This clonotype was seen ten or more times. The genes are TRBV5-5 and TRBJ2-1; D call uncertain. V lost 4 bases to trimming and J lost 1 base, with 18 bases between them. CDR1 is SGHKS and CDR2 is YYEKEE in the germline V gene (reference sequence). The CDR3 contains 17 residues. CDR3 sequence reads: CASSRFRWGWSYNEQFF. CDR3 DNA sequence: TGTGCCAGCAGCCGATTCCGTTGGGGTTGGTCCTACAATGAGCAGTTCTTC.

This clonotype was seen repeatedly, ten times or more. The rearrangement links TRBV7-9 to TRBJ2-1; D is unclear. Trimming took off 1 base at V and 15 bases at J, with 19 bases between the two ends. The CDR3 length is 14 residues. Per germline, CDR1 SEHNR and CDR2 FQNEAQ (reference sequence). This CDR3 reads CASSLVSVYTGGFF. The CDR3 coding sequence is TGTGCCAGCAGCTTAGTGTCAGTGTACACTGGTGGGTTCTTC.

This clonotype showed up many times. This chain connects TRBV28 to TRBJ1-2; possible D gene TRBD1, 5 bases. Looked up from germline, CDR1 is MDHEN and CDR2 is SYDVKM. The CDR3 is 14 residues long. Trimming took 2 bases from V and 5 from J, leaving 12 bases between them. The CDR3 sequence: CASSLDSRQYGYTF. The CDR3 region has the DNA TGTGCCAGCAGTTTAGACTCGAGACAGTATGGCTACACCTTC.

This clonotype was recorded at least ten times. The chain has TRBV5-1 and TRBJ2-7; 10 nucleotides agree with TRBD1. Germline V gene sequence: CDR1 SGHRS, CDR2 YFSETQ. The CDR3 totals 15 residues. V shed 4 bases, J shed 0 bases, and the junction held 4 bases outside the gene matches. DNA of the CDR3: TGCGCCAGCAGCCCAGGGACAGGGGACTCCTACGAGCAGTACTTC. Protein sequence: CASSPGTGDSYEQYF.

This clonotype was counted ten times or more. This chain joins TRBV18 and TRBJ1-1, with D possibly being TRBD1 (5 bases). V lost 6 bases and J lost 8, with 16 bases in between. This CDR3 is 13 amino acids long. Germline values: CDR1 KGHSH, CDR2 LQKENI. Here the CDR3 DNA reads TGTGCCAGCTCTCGGGACGGACTAATGGAAGCTTTCTTT. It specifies CASSRDGLMEAFF.

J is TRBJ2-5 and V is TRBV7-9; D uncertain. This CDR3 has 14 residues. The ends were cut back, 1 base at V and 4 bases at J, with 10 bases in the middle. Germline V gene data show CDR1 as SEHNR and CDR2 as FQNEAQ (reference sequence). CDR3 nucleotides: TGTGCCAGCAGCTTAGAAATGGGGTCAGAGACCCAGTACTTC. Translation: CASSLEMGSETQYF.

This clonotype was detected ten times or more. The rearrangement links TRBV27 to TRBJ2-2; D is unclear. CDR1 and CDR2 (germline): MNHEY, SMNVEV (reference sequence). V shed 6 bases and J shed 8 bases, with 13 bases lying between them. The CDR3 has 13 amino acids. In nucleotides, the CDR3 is TGTGCCAGCAGCAGTATGGTGGGTGGGGAGCTGTTTTTT. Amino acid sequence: CASSSMVGGELFF.

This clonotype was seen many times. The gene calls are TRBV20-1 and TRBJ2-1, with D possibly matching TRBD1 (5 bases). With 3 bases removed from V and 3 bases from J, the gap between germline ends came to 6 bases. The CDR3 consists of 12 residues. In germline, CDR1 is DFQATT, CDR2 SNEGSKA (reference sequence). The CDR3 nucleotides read TGCAGTGCTAGTCAGGGCTACAATGAGCAGTTCTTC. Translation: CSASQGYNEQFF.

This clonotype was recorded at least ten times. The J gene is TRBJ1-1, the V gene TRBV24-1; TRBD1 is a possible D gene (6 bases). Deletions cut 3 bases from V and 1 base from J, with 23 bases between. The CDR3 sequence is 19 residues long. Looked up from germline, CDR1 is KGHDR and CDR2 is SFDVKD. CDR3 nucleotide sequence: TGTGCCACCAGTGATCACCCCGGGACACGGGCACAGAGGAACACTGAAGCTTTCTTT. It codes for CATSDHPGTRAQRNTEAFF.

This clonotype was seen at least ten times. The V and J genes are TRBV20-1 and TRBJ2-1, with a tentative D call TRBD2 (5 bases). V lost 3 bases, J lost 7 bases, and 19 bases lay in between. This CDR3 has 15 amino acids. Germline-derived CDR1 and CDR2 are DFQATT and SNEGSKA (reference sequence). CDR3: CSARDPSGISNEQFF. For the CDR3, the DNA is TGCAGTGCTAGGGATCCAAGCGGAATCAGTAATGAGCAGTTCTTC.

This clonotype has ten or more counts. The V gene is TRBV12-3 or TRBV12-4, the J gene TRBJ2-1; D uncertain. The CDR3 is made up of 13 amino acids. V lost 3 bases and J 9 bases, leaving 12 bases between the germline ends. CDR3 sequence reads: CASSLGGRAEQFF. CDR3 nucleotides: TGTGCCAGCAGTTTGGGTGGCCGAGCTGAGCAGTTCTTC.

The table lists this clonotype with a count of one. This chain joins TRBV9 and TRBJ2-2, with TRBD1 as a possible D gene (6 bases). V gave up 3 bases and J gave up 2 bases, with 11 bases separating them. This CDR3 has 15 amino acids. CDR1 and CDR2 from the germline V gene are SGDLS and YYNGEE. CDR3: CASSANRVNTGELFF. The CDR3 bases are TGTGCCAGCAGCGCAAACAGGGTAAACACCGGGGAGCTGTTTTTT.

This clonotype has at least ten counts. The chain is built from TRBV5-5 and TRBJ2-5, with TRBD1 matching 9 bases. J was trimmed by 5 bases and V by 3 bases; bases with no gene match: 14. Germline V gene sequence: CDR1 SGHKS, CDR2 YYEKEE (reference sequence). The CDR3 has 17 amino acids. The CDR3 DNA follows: TGTGCCAGCAGCTCGCAACCCTACACAGGGGGCCACGAGACCCAGTACTTC. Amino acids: CASSSQPYTGGHETQYF.

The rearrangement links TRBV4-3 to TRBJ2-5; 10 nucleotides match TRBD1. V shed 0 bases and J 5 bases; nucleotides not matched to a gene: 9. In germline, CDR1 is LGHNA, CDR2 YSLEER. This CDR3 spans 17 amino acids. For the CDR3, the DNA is TGCGCCAGCAGCCAAGAGGTCAGGACAGGGGGGACGGAGACCCAGTACTTC. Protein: CASSQEVRTGGTETQYF.

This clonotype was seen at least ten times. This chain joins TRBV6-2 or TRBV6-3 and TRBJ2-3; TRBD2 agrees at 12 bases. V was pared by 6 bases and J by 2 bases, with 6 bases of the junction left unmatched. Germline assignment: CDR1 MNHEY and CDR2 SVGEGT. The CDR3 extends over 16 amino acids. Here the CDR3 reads CASRKGLAGYTDTQYF. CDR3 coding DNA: TGTGCCAGCAGAAAAGGACTAGCGGGATACACAGATACGCAGTATTTT.

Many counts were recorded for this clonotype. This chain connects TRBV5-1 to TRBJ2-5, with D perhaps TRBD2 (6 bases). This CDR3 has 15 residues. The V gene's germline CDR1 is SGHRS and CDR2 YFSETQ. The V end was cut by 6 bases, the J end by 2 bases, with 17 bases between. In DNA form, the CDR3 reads TGCGCCAGCATTAGAGCGGGCGGACTACAAGAGACCCAGTACTTC. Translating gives CASIRAGGLQETQYF.

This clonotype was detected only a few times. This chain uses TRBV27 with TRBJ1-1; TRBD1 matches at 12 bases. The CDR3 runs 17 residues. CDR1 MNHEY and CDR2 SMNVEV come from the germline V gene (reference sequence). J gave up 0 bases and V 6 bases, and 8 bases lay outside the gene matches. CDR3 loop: CASSRDRGPLMNTEAFF. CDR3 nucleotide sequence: TGTGCCAGCAGCCGGGACAGGGGGCCCCTCATGAACACTGAAGCTTTCTTT.

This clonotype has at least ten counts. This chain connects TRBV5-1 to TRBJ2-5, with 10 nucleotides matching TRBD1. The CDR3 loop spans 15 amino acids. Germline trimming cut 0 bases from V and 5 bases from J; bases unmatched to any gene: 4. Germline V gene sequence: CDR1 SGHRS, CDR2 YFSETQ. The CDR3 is CASSLGQGALETQYF. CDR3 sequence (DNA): TGCGCCAGCAGCTTGGGACAGGGGGCTTTGGAGACCCAGTACTTC.

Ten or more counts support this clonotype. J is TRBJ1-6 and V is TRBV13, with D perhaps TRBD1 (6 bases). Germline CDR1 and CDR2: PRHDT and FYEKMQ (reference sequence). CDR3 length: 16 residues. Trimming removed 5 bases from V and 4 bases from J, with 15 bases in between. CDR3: CASSRTEKRYNSPLHF. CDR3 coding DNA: TGTGCCAGCAGCCGGACAGAGAAAAGATATAATTCACCCCTCCACTTT.

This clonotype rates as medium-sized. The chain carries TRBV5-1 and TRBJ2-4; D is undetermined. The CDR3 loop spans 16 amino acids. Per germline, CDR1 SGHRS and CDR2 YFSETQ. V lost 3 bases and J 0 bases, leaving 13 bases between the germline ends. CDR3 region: CASSSEAEIAKNIQYF. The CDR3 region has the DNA TGCGCCAGCAGCTCAGAGGCCGAAATAGCCAAAAACATTCAGTACTTC.